A single sample gave rise to the 32 T cell receptor beta chains below, sequenced in a study of long-term antiretroviral therapy in people with HIV. This was the immunoSEQ v3.0 assay at survey level. Clones were sequenced by immunoSEQ multiplex PCR, and TCRdb holds only the in-frame ones, with some missing. Among about 31,000 clones listed, approximately 85% were seen once. The sequenced sample was unsorted PBMCs, obtained 0.8 years before starting antiretroviral therapy. These receptors were taken from a man between 18 and 35 years old with HIV.

The genes are TRBV4-2 and TRBJ2-2, with 9 bases identical to TRBD1. This CDR3 is 14 amino acids long. V lost 6 bases to trimming and J lost 7 bases; unmatched junction nucleotides: 6. CDR1 LGHNA and CDR2 YNFKEQ come from the germline V gene. CDR3 in DNA: TGTGCCAGCAGTCACAGGGGGCTAGACGGGGAGCTGTTTTTT. This gives the protein CASSHRGLDGELFF.

The CDR3 loop is CASSSRDRIPGAFF. The CDR3 bases are TGTGCCAGCAGCTCCCGGGACAGGATCCCCGGGGCTTTCTTT. The rearrangement uses TRBV11-2 and TRBJ1-1; 8 bases line up with TRBD1. The CDR3 has 14 amino acids. Unmatched junction bases numbered 12, after V lost 4 bases and J lost 11 bases. Germline values: CDR1 SGHAT, CDR2 FQNNGV. Variable domain in full (rest from reference TRBV11-2 and TRBJ1-1): EAGVAQSPRYKIIEKRQSVAFWCNPISGHATLYWYQQILGQGPKLLIQFQNNGVVDDSQLPKDRFSAERLKGVDSTLKIQPAKLEDSAVYLCASSSRDRIPGAFFGQGTRLTVV.

The rearrangement joins TRBV6-6 to TRBJ1-5; D gene ambiguous. The germline CDR1 and CDR2 sequences are MNHNY and SVGAGI (reference sequence). The CDR3 sequence is 14 residues long. Trimming pared 5 bases from V and 3 bases from J, leaving 11 bases between. DNA for the CDR3: TGTGCCAGCAGTCCCCCGGGAGTCAATCAGCCCCAGCATTTT. It codes for CASSPPGVNQPQHF.

The rearrangement uses TRBV5-8 and TRBJ1-2; no clear D gene. The germline gives CDR1 SGHTS, CDR2 YDEGEE. There are 13 residues in the CDR3. Trimming took 5 bases from V and 0 from J, leaving 8 bases between them. CDR3 nucleotide sequence: TGTGCCAGCAGTTCGGGGACTAACTATGGCTACACCTTC. The encoded protein is CASSSGTNYGYTF.

This sequence joins TRBV7-3 and TRBJ2-3; 9 bases agree with TRBD2. The germline gives CDR1 SGHTA, CDR2 FQGTGA. The J segment lost 2 bases and the V segment lost 5 bases, leaving 5 bases of the junction unmatched. The CDR3 sequence is 15 residues long. CDR3 bases: TGTGCCAGCAGCCTCGCGGGGGGGTACACAGATACGCAGTATTTT. Translation gives CASSLAGGYTDTQYF.

The chain joins TRBV5-1 to TRBJ1-3; D gene uncertain. The V gene lost 0 bases and the J gene lost 4 bases, with 14 bases spanning the gap. This CDR3 region has 16 residues. The germline gives CDR1 SGHRS, CDR2 YFSETQ. The CDR3 sequence: CASSLDLPTGGNTIYF. For the CDR3, the DNA is TGCGCCAGCAGCTTGGACCTCCCGACGGGGGGAAACACCATATATTTT.

CDR3 region: CATRATSDNEQFF. As DNA, the CDR3 is TGTGCCACCAGAGCCACTTCCGACAATGAGCAGTTCTTC. The chain links TRBV15 to TRBJ2-1, with D unresolved. V was cut by 6 bases and J by 5 bases, with 11 bases left in between. CDR1 and CDR2 (germline): LNHNV, YYDKDF (reference sequence). The CDR3 is 13 amino acids.

This clone was seen once. J is TRBJ2-1 and V is TRBV19; 9 bases line up with TRBD2. J gave up 1 base and V 3 bases, and 4 bases lay outside the gene matches. The germline V gene encodes CDR1 LNHDA and CDR2 SQIVND (reference sequence). There are 16 residues in the CDR3. CDR3 nucleotide sequence: TGTGCCAGTAGTATCGGAGCGGGAGGTTCCTACAATGAGCAGTTCTTC. Translation: CASSIGAGGSYNEQFF.

The chain is built from TRBV11-1 and TRBJ2-5, with D unclear. The germline V and J ends were trimmed by 2 bases and 3 bases, with 7 bases remaining between them. The germline V gene encodes CDR1 SGHAT and CDR2 FQDESV (reference sequence). This CDR3 is built from 13 residues. In DNA, the CDR3 is TGTGCCAGCAGCTTACTGGTAAAAGAGACCCAGTACTTC. It translates to CASSLLVKETQYF.

V and J are TRBV5-8 and TRBJ2-1; a possible D gene is TRBD2 (5 bases). The germline V gene encodes CDR1 SGHTS and CDR2 YDEGEE. The ends were cut back, 2 bases at V and 8 bases at J, with 17 bases in the middle. The length of the CDR3 is 15 residues. CDR3 nucleotides: TGTGCCAGCAGCTTTGTTCTAGCAGATGTCTATGAGCAGTTCTTC. It yields the protein CASSFVLADVYEQFF.

The chain couples TRBV19 to TRBJ2-2; D remains ambiguous. V was cut by 4 bases and J by 10 bases, with 10 bases left in between. Germline V lookup: CDR1 LNHDA, CDR2 SQIVND (reference sequence). The CDR3 has 12 residues. CDR3 in amino acids: CASSTGGPELFF. CDR3 DNA sequence: TGTGCCAGTAGTACTGGCGGACCGGAGCTGTTTTTT.

J is TRBJ2-1 and V is TRBV5-5; D unclear. This CDR3 contains 13 residues. Germline CDR1 is SGHKS and CDR2 is YYEKEE (reference sequence). Trimming took 7 bases from V and 5 from J, leaving 13 bases between them. The CDR3, as DNA: TGTGCCAGCTCAGTAGGGCCCGACAATGAGCAGTTCTTC. Encoded protein: CASSVGPDNEQFF. Using reference TRBV5-5 and TRBJ2-1 for the parts outside the CDR3, the full variable domain is DAGVTQSPTHLIKTRGQQVTLRCSPISGHKSVSWYQQVLGQGPQFIFQYYEKEERGRGNFPDRFSARQFPNYSSELNVNALLLGDSALYLCASSVGPDNEQFFGPGTRLTVL.

The chain couples TRBV7-6 to TRBJ1-1; D call uncertain. The CDR3 loop spans 16 amino acids. Germline V gene data show CDR1 as SGHVS and CDR2 as FNYEAQ. V was trimmed by 0 bases and J by 2 bases, leaving 13 bases between them. This CDR3 is CASSLAGRNGNTEAFF. The CDR3 DNA sequence: TGTGCCAGCAGCTTAGCGGGGAGGAATGGAAACACTGAAGCTTTCTTT.

The chain recombines TRBV4-3 with TRBJ2-2; D not certain. The CDR3 sequence is 12 residues long. The V gene lost 4 bases and the J gene lost 9 bases, with 9 bases spanning the gap. Germline lookup yields CDR1 LGHNA and CDR2 YSLEER. In nucleotides, the CDR3 is TGCGCCAGCAGCCCCGGCCCAAGGGAGCTGTTTTTT. It translates to CASSPGPRELFF.

The rearrangement uses TRBV30 and TRBJ1-1; 10 bases map to TRBD1. The trim removed 0 bases at V and 10 bases at J, leaving 17 bases unmatched. This CDR3 comprises 17 residues. The germline CDR1 and CDR2 sequences are GTSNPN and SVGIG (reference sequence). The CDR3 loop is CAWSVAEGTGVSQGAFF. CDR3 sequence (DNA): TGTGCCTGGAGTGTTGCCGAGGGGACAGGGGTCTCACAGGGAGCTTTCTTT.

CDR3 protein: CASSEYGNTEAFF. The DNA for the CDR3 is TGTGCCAGCAGTGAATACGGGAACACTGAAGCTTTCTTT. The rearrangement links TRBV25-1 to TRBJ1-1; D is undetermined. Germline CDR1 is MGHDK and CDR2 is SYGVNS. Trimming shortened V by 0 bases and J by 1 base, and 3 bases separated the two germline ends. The CDR3 contains 13 residues.

The chain carries TRBV5-1 and TRBJ1-2, with D tentatively TRBD1 (6 bases). Germline V gene sequence: CDR1 SGHRS, CDR2 YFSETQ. The CDR3 is 14 residues long. V lost 2 bases to trimming and J lost 12 bases, with 20 bases between them. CDR3 region: CASSFGPQGWDNTF. CDR3 nucleotide sequence: TGCGCCAGCAGCTTCGGACCACAAGGATGGGACAACACCTTC.

The DNA of the CDR3 is TGCGCCAGTTCTCGCGGGGGGCCGAAAAACATTCAGTACTTC. It codes for CASSRGGPKNIQYF. This rearrangement joins TRBV5-1 to TRBJ2-4; the match to TRBD2 covers 8 bases. The CDR3 contains 14 residues. V lost 8 bases, J lost 4 bases, and 8 bases stayed unmatched. The V gene's germline CDR1 is SGHRS and CDR2 YFSETQ.

The chain recombines TRBV6-6 with TRBJ2-1, with 9 bases matching TRBD2. CDR1 is MNHNY and CDR2 is SVGAGI in the germline V gene (reference sequence). The CDR3 runs to 16 residues. The trim removed 2 bases at V and 7 bases at J, leaving 9 bases unmatched. The CDR3 DNA reads TGTGCCAGCAGTTACCCGATCAGGACTAGCGATAATGAGCAGTTCTTC. It translates to CASSYPIRTSDNEQFF.

The chain links TRBV10-3 to TRBJ2-3; 14 positions agree with TRBD2. Germline V lookup: CDR1 ENHRY, CDR2 SYGVKD. The CDR3 consists of 17 residues. Trimming cost V 6 bases and J 0 bases; bases outside gene matches: 5. DNA for the CDR3: TGTGCCATCAGCCAGACTAGCGGGAGGGAAAGCACAGATACGCAGTATTTT. Translated, it gives CAISQTSGRESTDTQYF.

J is TRBJ1-4 and V is TRBV6-6; a possible D gene is TRBD1 (5 bases). CDR1 and CDR2 (germline): MNHNY, SVGAGI (reference sequence). V gave up 2 bases and J gave up 8 bases, with 9 bases separating them. This CDR3 has 13 amino acids. DNA for the CDR3: TGTGCCAGCAGTTACCAGGGACGCGAAAAACTGTTTTTT. Protein sequence: CASSYQGREKLFF.

This clone was detected only once. The rearrangement uses TRBV7-3 and TRBJ2-5; 9 bases align to TRBD2. V lost 5 bases, J lost 5 bases, and 6 bases stayed unmatched. This CDR3 comprises 14 residues. Germline assignment: CDR1 SGHTA and CDR2 FQGTGA. The CDR3 reads CASSPGLAPETQYF. Here the CDR3 DNA reads TGTGCCAGCAGCCCTGGACTAGCGCCCGAGACCCAGTACTTC. The full variable domain, in which reference TRBV7-3 and TRBJ2-5 provide the parts outside the CDR3, is GAGVSQTPSNKVTEKGKYVELRCDPISGHTALYWYRQSLGQGPEFLIYFQGTGAADDSGLPNDRFFAVRPEGSVSTLKIQRTERGDSAVYLCASSPGLAPETQYFGPGTRLLVL.

By proportion, this clone is medium-sized. The chain recombines TRBV19 with TRBJ2-7; TRBD2 matches 8 bases. Germline trimming cut 3 bases from V and 4 bases from J; bases unmatched to any gene: 8. CDR1 is LNHDA, CDR2 SQIVND, per germline (reference sequence). The CDR3 has 15 residues. The CDR3 region has the DNA TGTGCCAGTAGTATCGGAGCGGGGGCGGGGTACGAGCAGTACTTC. Encoded protein: CASSIGAGAGYEQYF.

Relative to its sample, this clone is large. The chain is built from TRBV11-2 and TRBJ2-7, with D possibly TRBD2 on 6 matching bases. Per germline, CDR1 SGHAT and CDR2 FQNNGV. This CDR3 has 13 residues. Trimming took off 1 base at V and 7 bases at J, with 11 bases between the two ends. This CDR3 reads CASSLVGGKEQYF. CDR3 DNA sequence: TGTGCCAGCAGCTTAGTAGGAGGGAAGGAGCAGTACTTC.

This clone appeared a single time. This chain joins TRBV6-1 and TRBJ1-4, with D maybe TRBD1 (5 bases). This CDR3 comprises 14 residues. Germline CDR1 is MNHNS and CDR2 is SASEGT. Trimming cost V 6 bases and J 4 bases, with 12 bases left between them. The CDR3 loop is CASRVGTNNEKLFF. The CDR3 DNA follows: TGTGCCAGCAGGGTCGGGACCAATAATGAAAAACTGTTTTTT.

The chain uses TRBV6-5 and TRBJ1-1, with a weak D call TRBD1 (5 bases). Germline values: CDR1 MNHEY, CDR2 SVGAGI. The ends were cut back, 4 bases at V and 1 base at J, with 7 bases in the middle. This CDR3 spans 13 amino acids. CDR3 residues: CASSWGRNTEAFF. CDR3 in DNA: TGTGCCAGCAGTTGGGGGAGGAACACTGAAGCTTTCTTT.

The V call is TRBV18, the J call TRBJ2-1; 11 bases map to TRBD2. The CDR3 loop spans 17 amino acids. With V trimmed by 3 bases and J by 5 bases, 9 bases remained unmatched. The germline V gene encodes CDR1 KGHSH and CDR2 LQKENI. The chain's CDR3 is CASSPLAGGLSNNEQFF. DNA for the CDR3: TGTGCCAGCTCACCGCTAGCGGGGGGCCTAAGTAACAATGAGCAGTTCTTC.

The chain carries TRBV4-3 and TRBJ2-1, with a tentative D call TRBD1 (5 bases). This CDR3 comprises 19 residues. Germline values: CDR1 LGHNA, CDR2 YSLEER. V was pared by 1 base and J by 6 bases, with 25 bases between. The CDR3 DNA follows: TGCGCCAGCAGCCAAGTTCATCACAGGCAGCCCACGGAATTCAATGAGCAGTTCTTC. Its protein product is CASSQVHHRQPTEFNEQFF.

The chain couples TRBV9 to TRBJ1-4, with D uncertain. CDR1 SGDLS and CDR2 YYNGEE come from the germline V gene. V dropped 0 bases and J dropped 5 bases, with 11 bases sitting between them. There are 15 residues in the CDR3. The CDR3 loop is CASSVGTALNEKLFF. CDR3 bases: TGTGCCAGCAGCGTAGGTACAGCTTTAAATGAAAAACTGTTTTTT. Together with reference TRBV9 and TRBJ1-4, the CDR3 gives the full variable domain: DSGVTQTPKHLITATGQRVTLRCSPRSGDLSVYWYQQSLDQGLQFLIQYYNGEERAKGNILERFSAQQFPDLHSELNLSSLELGDSALYFCASSVGTALNEKLFFGSGTQLSVL.

This chain joins TRBV9 and TRBJ2-5; D unclear. The CDR3 covers 13 residues. Germline values: CDR1 SGDLS, CDR2 YYNGEE. The V end lost 2 bases, the J end lost 4 bases, and 9 bases lay between the germline ends. The CDR3 spells CASSVSPRETQYF. CDR3 nucleotide sequence: TGTGCCAGCAGCGTCTCCCCTCGAGAGACCCAGTACTTC.

The chain employs TRBV6-5 and TRBJ1-4, with 10 bases matching TRBD1. V shed 6 bases, J shed 6 bases, and the junction held 4 bases outside the gene matches. Germline V lookup: CDR1 MNHEY, CDR2 SVGAGI. This CDR3 is built from 14 residues. DNA for the CDR3: TGTGCCAGCAGCCGAGGGACAGGGGATGAAAAACTGTTTTTT. It is translated as CASSRGTGDEKLFF.

The chain has TRBV29-1 and TRBJ2-2; 7 nucleotides align to TRBD1. The germline CDR1 and CDR2 sequences are SQVTM and ANQGSEA. The CDR3 consists of 14 residues. J lost 4 bases, V lost 3 bases, and 5 bases had no gene match. DNA for the CDR3: TGCAGCGTTGACGGCAGGGGGAGCACCGGGGAGCTGTTTTTT. Translated, it gives CSVDGRGSTGELFF.